The rows below give T cell receptor beta chains drawn from one sample of a study of blood T cell repertoires in COVID-19. The protocol was immunoSEQ multiplex PCR, while the TCRdb copy is restricted to in-frame clones and leaves out a portion. The table includes just over 90,000 clones, under 90% detected once. Material for sequencing was peripheral blood. These receptors all stem from a human donor with active COVID-19. The donor label of this sample is uncertain. CDR3s include the opening cysteine and the closing phenylalanine or tryptophan. Fields, in order: D gene, J gene, V gene, CDR3 length, clone size, CDR3 DNA, CDR3 protein. D genes are given only for firm matches. Clone size appears in some rows only: once, few, many, or a class for an expanded clone.

- TRBJ2-7 TRBV18 15 - TGTGCCAGCTCACCGGGCCAGCTCCTTTCCTACGAGCAGTACTTC CASSPGQLLSYEQYF
- TRBJ1-2 TRBV28 16 - TGTGCCAGCAGTTTACACACAGGGTTTACTAACTATGGCTACACCTTC CASSLHTGFTNYGYTF
TRBD1 TRBJ2-4 TRBV5-1 16 - TGCGCCAGCAGCTTGGCCGGGACAGGGGGCGGATACATTCAGTACTTC CASSLAGTGGGYIQYF
TRBD2 TRBJ2-3 TRBV19 14 once TGTGCCAGTATGCCGGGGGGGAGCACAGATACGCAGTATTTT CASMPGGSTDTQYF
- TRBJ2-7 TRBV6-1 15 few TGTGCCAGCAGTGACCCCAGGAATACCGCCTACGAGCAGTACTTC CASSDPRNTAYEQYF
TRBD2 TRBJ2-1 TRBV27 15 - TGTGCCAGCAGTCGTCTCGAGCGGGGGTCGAATGAGCAGTTCTTC CASSRLERGSNEQFF
TRBD2 TRBJ2-1 TRBV3-1/TRBV3-2 18 - TGTGCCAGCAGCCAAGATATTAGAGAGGCTAGCGGGGGAAACGAGCAGTTCTTC CASSQDIREASGGNEQFF
TRBD1 TRBJ1-3 TRBV3-1/TRBV3-2 16 once TGTGCCAGCAGACGACAGGGGTGGGGGCCCGGAAACACCATATATTTT CASRRQGWGPGNTIYF
TRBD1 TRBJ1-2 TRBV7-2 16 - TGTGCCAGCAGCTCCCAGGGACAGGGGGGACTATTTGGCTACACCTTC CASSSQGQGGLFGYTF
TRBD2 TRBJ2-7 TRBV9 15 - TGTGCCAGCAGCGTAGGTAGCGGGCGTACCTACGAGCAGTACTTC CASSVGSGRTYEQYF
TRBD1 TRBJ1-1 TRBV7-9 15 once TGTGCCAGCAGCCTTAACAGGGGCGCGTTCGGTGAAGCTTTCTTT CASSLNRGAFGEAFF
- TRBJ1-1 TRBV2 14 few TGTGCCAGCAGGCGGGAGTCTTTGAACACTGAAGCTTTCTTT CASRRESLNTEAFF
TRBD1 TRBJ1-6 TRBV5-1 14 - TGCGCCAGCAGCCCGGACAGGGTGGGGTCACCCCTCCACTTT CASSPDRVGSPLHF
TRBD1 TRBJ2-3 TRBV5-1 14 - TGCGCCAGCAGCGAGGACAGGCTAGGGGATACGCAGTATTTT CASSEDRLGDTQYF
TRBD1 TRBJ1-2 TRBV19 16 - TGTGCCAGTAGTCCTCGGGGACAGGGGGCGGACTATGGCTACACCTTC CASSPRGQGADYGYTF
- TRBJ1-1 TRBV7-6 17 - TGTGCCAGCAGCTTATCGGCAATGACGACAGGGAACACTGAAGCTTTCTTT CASSLSAMTTGNTEAFF
- TRBJ2-7 TRBV28 14 - TGTGCCAGCAGTTTCGGAGGTTATCTCTACGAGCAGTACTTC CASSFGGYLYEQYF
- TRBJ2-1 TRBV7-2 15 - TGTGCCAGCAGCTTAGGTGTTCTGGGGGCCTATGAGCAGTTCTTC CASSLGVLGAYEQFF
TRBD1 TRBJ2-7 TRBV6-6 13 - TGTGCCAGCAGAGATACAGGGGGCCACGAGCAGTACTTC CASRDTGGHEQYF
- TRBJ2-2 TRBV5-4 15 few TGTGCCAGCAGCTCAGGAGGTCAGAACACCGGGGAGCTGTTTTTT CASSSGGQNTGELFF
TRBD1 TRBJ2-2 TRBV18 17 - TGTGCCAGCTCACCATCAGGACAGGGTGGCGCCACCGGGGAGCTGTTTTTT CASSPSGQGGATGELFF
TRBD1 TRBJ1-1 TRBV18 16 - TGTGCCAGCTCACCCAGGGATAACAGGGGGCGGACTGAAGCTTTCTTT CASSPRDNRGRTEAFF
- TRBJ1-6 TRBV6-5 14 - TGTGCCAGCACCCGGCAGGGGTATAATTCACCCCTCCACTTT CASTRQGYNSPLHF
- TRBJ1-4 TRBV2 15 - TGTGCCAGCCACTCTAACAGGGCCACTAATGAAAAACTGTTTTTT CASHSNRATNEKLFF
TRBD1 TRBJ1-1 TRBV29-1 14 - TGCAGCGTTGCGATAGGACAGGAGAACACTGAAGCTTTCTTT CSVAIGQENTEAFF
- TRBJ2-1 TRBV19 13 - TGTGCCAGTATCAATAATAGAGGCAATGAGCAGTTCTTC CASINNRGNEQFF
- TRBJ1-5 TRBV2 15 - TGTGCCAGCACCCCCCAGGGTGTGCGCAATCAGCCCCAGCATTTT CASTPQGVRNQPQHF
- TRBJ2-2 TRBV5-1 15 - TGCGCCAGCAGCTTGACCAGGGGCGGAACCGGGGAGCTGTTTTTT CASSLTRGGTGELFF
TRBD2 TRBJ2-7 TRBV28 15 - TGTGCCAGCAGGCAAAGCGGGGGCCTCTCCTACGAGCAGTACTTC CASRQSGGLSYEQYF
TRBD2 TRBJ2-3 TRBV6-6 16 - TGTGCCAGCAGTTCTTCCGGGACTATCAGCACAGATACGCAGTATTTT CASSSSGTISTDTQYF
- TRBJ2-1 TRBV27 15 - TGTGCCAGCAGTTTATCCCCGAGCTCCTACAATGAGCAGTTCTTC CASSLSPSSYNEQFF
- TRBJ1-3 TRBV6-5 14 - TGTGCCAGCACAGGGGCAAGCTCTGGAAACACCATATATTTT CASTGASSGNTIYF
- TRBJ2-5 TRBV12-5 14 - TGTGCTAGTGATACCGGGACACTTAGGGAGACCCAGTACTTC CASDTGTLRETQYF
TRBD1 TRBJ1-2 TRBV7-2 14 - TGTGCCAGCAGCCCCCGGACAGGTGGTTGGGGCTACACCTTC CASSPRTGGWGYTF
TRBD2 TRBJ2-3 TRBV11-2 17 - TGTGCCAGCAGCAGCCACGGACTAGCGGGGGGCACAGATACGCAGTATTTT CASSSHGLAGGTDTQYF
- TRBJ2-7 TRBV5-1 13 - TGCGCCAGCAGCCAAGACCGGGGGTACGAGCAGTACTTC CASSQDRGYEQYF
- TRBJ2-1 TRBV24-1 16 - TGTGCCACCAGTGATTGGACTGTTGCGTCCTACAATGAGCAGTTCTTC CATSDWTVASYNEQFF
TRBD2 TRBJ2-2 TRBV28 17 - TGTGCCAGCAGTATGGGACTAGCGGGGGAAAACACCGGGGAGCTGTTTTTT CASSMGLAGENTGELFF
- TRBJ2-7 TRBV6-5 14 - TGTGCCAGCAGTTACTCTGGCAGGTCTTACGAGCAGTACTTC CASSYSGRSYEQYF
- TRBJ2-7 TRBV9 14 - TGTGCCAGCAGCGTAGCGACGGAGGGGGCCGAGCAGTACTTC CASSVATEGAEQYF
- TRBJ2-5 TRBV24-1 12 - TGTGCCACCAGTGATCCAGGGGAGACCCAGTACTTC CATSDPGETQYF
TRBD2 TRBJ2-7 TRBV5-1 15 - TGCGCCAGCAGCTTGGACGGGGGGGCTGGTTACGAGCAGTACTTC CASSLDGGAGYEQYF
- TRBJ2-1 TRBV19 15 - TGTGCCAGTAGCCCCCCCGCCAGGCGGGTTAATGAGCAGTTCTTC CASSPPARRVNEQFF